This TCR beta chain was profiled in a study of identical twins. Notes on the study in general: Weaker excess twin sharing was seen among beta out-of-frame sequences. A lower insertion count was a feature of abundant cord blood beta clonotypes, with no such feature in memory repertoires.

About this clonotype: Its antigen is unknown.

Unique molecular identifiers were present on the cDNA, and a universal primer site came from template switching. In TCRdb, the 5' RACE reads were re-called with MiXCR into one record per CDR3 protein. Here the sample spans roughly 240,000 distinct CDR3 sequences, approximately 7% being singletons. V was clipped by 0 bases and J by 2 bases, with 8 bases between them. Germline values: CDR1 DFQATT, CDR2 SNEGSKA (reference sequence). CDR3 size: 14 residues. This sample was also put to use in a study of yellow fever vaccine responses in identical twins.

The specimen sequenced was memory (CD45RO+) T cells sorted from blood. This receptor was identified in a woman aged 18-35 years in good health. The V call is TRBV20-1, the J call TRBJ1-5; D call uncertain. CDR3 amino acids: CSARDRRGNQPQHF. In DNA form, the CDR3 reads TGCAGTGCTAGAGACAGGAGGGGCAATCAGCCCCAGCATTTT.